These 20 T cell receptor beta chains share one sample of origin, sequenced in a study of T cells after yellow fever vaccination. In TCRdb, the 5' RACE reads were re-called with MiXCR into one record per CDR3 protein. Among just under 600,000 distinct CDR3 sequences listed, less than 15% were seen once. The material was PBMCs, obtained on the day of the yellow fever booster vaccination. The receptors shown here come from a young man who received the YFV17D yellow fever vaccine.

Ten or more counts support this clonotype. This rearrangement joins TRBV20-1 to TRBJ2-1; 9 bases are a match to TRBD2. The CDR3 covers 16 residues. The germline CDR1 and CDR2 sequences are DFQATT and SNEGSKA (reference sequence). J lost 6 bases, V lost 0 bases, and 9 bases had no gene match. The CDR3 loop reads CSARDGQGTSRNEQFF. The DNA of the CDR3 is TGCAGTGCTAGAGATGGGCAGGGGACTAGCCGCAATGAGCAGTTCTTC.

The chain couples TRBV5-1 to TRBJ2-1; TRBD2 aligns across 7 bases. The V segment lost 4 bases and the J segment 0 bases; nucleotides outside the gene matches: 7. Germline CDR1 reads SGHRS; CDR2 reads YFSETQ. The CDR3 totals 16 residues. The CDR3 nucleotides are TGCGCCAGCAGCCCGGGAGGAACAGCCTCCTACAATGAGCAGTTCTTC. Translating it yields CASSPGGTASYNEQFF.

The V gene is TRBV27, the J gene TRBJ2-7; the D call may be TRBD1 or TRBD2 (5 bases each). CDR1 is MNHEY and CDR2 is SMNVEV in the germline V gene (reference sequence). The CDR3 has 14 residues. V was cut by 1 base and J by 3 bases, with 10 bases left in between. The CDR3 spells CASSLYRDGYEQYF. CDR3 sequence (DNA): TGTGCCAGCAGTTTATACCGGGACGGCTACGAGCAGTACTTC.

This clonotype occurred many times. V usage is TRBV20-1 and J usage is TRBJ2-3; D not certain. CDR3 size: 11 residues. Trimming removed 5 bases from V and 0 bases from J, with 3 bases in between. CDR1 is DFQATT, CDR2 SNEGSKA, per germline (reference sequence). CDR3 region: CSARSTDTQYF. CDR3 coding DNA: TGCAGTGCTCGCAGCACAGATACGCAGTATTTT.

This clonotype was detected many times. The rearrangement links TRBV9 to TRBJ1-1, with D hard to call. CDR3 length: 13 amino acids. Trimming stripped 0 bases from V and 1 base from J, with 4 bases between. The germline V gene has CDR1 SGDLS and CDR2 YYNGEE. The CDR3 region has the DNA TGTGCCAGCAGCGTAGGGAGGAACACTGAAGCTTTCTTT. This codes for CASSVGRNTEAFF.

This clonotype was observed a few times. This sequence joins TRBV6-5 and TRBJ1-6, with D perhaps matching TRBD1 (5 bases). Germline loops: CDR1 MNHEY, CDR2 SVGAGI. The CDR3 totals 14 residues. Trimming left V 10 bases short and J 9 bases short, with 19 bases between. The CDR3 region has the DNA TGTGCCACGGGCACCGGGGCTAGGGTTTCACCCCTCCACTTT. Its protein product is CATGTGARVSPLHF.

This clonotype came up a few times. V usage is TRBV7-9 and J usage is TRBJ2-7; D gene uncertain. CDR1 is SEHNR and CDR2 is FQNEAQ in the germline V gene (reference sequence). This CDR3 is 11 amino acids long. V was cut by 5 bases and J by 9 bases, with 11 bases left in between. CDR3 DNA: TGTGCCAGCAGCCCCGGCAACGGGCAGTACTTC. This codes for CASSPGNGQYF.

The DNA of the CDR3 is TGTGCCAGCAGAAAGGGGGGGACTAGTACCTACAATGAGCAGTTCTTC. Translating gives CASRKGGTSTYNEQFF. V and J are TRBV7-2 and TRBJ2-1, with 8 bases aligning to TRBD2. The junction had 9 bases not matched to a gene; V was cut back by 6 bases and J by 2 bases. The CDR3 runs 16 residues. Germline values: CDR1 SGHTA, CDR2 FQGNSA.

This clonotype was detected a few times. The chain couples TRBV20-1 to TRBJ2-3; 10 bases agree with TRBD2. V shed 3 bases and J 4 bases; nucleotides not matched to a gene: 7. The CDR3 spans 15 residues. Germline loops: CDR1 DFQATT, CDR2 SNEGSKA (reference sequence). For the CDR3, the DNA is TGCAGTGCTAGTGCATCAGCGGGAGGGCCAGATACGCAGTATTTT. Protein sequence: CSASASAGGPDTQYF.

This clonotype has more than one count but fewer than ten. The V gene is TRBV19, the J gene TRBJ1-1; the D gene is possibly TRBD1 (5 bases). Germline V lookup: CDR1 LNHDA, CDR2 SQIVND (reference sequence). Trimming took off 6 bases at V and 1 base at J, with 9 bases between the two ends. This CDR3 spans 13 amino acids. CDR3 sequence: CASSAGPNTEAFF. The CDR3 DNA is TGTGCCAGTAGCGCAGGGCCGAACACTGAAGCTTTCTTT.

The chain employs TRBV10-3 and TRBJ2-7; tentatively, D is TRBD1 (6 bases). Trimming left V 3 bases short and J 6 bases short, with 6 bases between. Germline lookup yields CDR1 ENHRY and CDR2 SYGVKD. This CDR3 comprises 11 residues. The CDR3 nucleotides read TGTGCCATCAGTGACAGGGGCGAGCAGTACTTC. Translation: CAISDRGEQYF.

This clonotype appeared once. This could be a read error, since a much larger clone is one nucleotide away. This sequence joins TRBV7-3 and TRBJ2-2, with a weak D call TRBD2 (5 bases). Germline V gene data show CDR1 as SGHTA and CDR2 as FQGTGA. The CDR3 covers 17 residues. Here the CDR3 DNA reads TGTGCCGGCAGCTTAACGGGGTCTTATCTGAACACCGGGGAGCTGTTTTTT. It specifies CAGSLTGSYLNTGELFF.

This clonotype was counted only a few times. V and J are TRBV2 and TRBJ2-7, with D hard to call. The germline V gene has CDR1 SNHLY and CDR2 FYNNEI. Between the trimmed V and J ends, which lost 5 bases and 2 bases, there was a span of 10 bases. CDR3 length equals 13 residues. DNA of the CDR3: TGTGCCAGCAGTATTACCACCACCTACGAGCAGTACTTC. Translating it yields CASSITTTYEQYF.

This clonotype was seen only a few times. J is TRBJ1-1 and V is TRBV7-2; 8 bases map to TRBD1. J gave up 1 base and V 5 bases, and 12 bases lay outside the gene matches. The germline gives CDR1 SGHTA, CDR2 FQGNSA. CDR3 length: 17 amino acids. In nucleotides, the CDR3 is TGTGCCAGCAGCCAACAATCGGGGACAGGTCCGAACACTGAAGCTTTCTTT. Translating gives CASSQQSGTGPNTEAFF.

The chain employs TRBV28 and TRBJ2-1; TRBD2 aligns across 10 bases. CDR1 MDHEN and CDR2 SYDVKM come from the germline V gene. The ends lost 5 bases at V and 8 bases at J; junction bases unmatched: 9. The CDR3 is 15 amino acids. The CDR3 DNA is TGTGCCAGCAGTGGTGCTAGCGGGAGTCTCTATGAGCAGTTCTTC. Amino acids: CASSGASGSLYEQFF. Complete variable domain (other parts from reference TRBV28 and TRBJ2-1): DVKVTQSSRYLVKRTGEKVFLECVQDMDHENMFWYRQDPGLGLRLIYFSYDVKMKEKGDIPEGYSVSREKKERFSLILESASTNQTSMYLCASSGASGSLYEQFFGPGTRLTVL.

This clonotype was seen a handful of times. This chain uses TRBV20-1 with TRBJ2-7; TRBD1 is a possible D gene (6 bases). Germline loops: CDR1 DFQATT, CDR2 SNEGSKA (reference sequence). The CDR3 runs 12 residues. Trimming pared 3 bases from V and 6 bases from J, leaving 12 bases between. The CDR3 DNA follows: TGCAGTGCTAGGGGTTTAGGGGGCGAGCAGTACTTC. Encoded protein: CSARGLGGEQYF.

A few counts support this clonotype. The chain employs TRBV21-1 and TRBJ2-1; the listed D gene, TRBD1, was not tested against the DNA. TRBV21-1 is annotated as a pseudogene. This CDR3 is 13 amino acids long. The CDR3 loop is CASSGTGEGEQFF. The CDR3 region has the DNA TGTGCCAGCAGCGGGACAGGGGAGGGAGAGCAGTTCTTC.

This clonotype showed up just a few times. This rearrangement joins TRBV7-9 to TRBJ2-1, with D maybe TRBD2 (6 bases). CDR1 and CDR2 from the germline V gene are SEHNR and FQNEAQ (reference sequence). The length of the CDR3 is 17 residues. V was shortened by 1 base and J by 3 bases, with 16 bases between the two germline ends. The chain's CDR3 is CASSLGHGTVNYNEQFF. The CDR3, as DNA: TGTGCCAGCAGCTTAGGGCACGGGACTGTAAACTACAATGAGCAGTTCTTC. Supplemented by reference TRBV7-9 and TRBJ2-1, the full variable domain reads DTGVSQNPRHKITKRGQNVTFRCDPISEHNRLYWYRQTLGQGPEFLTYFQNEAQLEKSRLLSDRFSAERPKGSFSTLEIQRTEQGDSAMYLCASSLGHGTVNYNEQFFGPGTRLTVL.

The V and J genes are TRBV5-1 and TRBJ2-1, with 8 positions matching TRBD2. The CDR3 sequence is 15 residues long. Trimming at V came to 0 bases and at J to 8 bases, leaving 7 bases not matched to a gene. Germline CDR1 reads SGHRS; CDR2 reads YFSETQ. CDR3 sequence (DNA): TGCGCCAGCAGCTTGGAGGGAGCGGGAGACCATGAGCAGTTCTTC. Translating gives CASSLEGAGDHEQFF.

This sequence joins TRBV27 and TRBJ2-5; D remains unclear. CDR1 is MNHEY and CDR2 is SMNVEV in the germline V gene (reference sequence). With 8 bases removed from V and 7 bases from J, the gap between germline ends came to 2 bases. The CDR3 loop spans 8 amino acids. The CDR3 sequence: CASRTQYF. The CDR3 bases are TGTGCCAGCCGGACCCAGTACTTC.